This entry concerns a single T cell receptor (beta chain). Its antigen is currently not known. Nothing much larger sits one base from this clone, and base qualities are not available. From the cysteine up to the phenylalanine, the CDR3 has a length of 16 residues. Kept here is only the CDR3 DNA, which spans 48 bases and is read in frame from base 1. This sample is part of a study of PD-L1 blockade in urothelial cancer (dated by TCRdb to about 2017). General notes on the study: Every patient began therapy in the mid-2010s and was given atezolizumab 1,200 mg intravenously every 3 weeks. About 90% of the roughly 29 patients were identified as males with urothelial cancer of bladder origin, and a prior smoking history was reported by 18 of 29 patients. Patients had an ECOG performance status of 0 or 1 and had received between 0 and 3 prior chemotherapy regimens. Blood samples were analyzed at two time points: 3 weeks after treatment start (second dose) and 6 weeks after treatment start. Blood samples gave median yields of around 150,000 T cells and 82,636 unique TCRs, along with a median clonality of 0.080. The study, an exploratory multi-omic analysis, examined somatic, immune and clinical correlates of response to PD-L1 blockade with atezolizumab in urothelial cancer. Pretreatment tumor samples, along with matched peripheral blood serially collected before and after atezolizumab treatment, were subjected to TCR sequencing. Progression-free survival longer than 6 months counted as durable clinical benefit, and TCR features were additionally tested against both progression-free and overall survival. In the same patients, pretreatment tumors underwent whole exome sequencing and RNA sequencing in addition to TCR sequencing. Several patients achieved durable clinical benefit and around 19 did not. Pretreatment blood TCR-seq was available for under 35 patients, at least one posttreatment blood collection was obtained for about 25 patients, and tumor TCR-seq was available for about 25 patients. Overall results and qualifications from the work: Small sample size (n ≈ 29) and many exploratory analyses mean the results are intended to be hypothesis-generating. Improved progression-free and overall survival was associated with having pretreatment peripheral blood TCR clonality below the median. Greater expansion of tumor-associated TCR clones in peripheral blood 3 weeks after the start of treatment was observed in patients with durable benefit (n ≈ 24, p = 0.022).

Synthetic TCR analog templates were spiked into each PCR so that absolute template abundance could be estimated from read counts. Using the immunoSEQ assay, TCRbeta CDR3 regions were amplified from genomic DNA with bias-controlled V and J gene primers. Rearranged TCRbeta segments were sequenced at approximately 20X coverage. As for the original processing: Clustering was used to correct sequencing errors, and CDR3s were annotated against IMGT to assign V, D and J genes. Only productive TCRbeta rearrangements were used in downstream analyses, excluding out-of-frame or stop-codon sequences. To compute clonality, Shannon entropy was normalized by the log of the number of unique productive sequences and then subtracted from one. Fisher's exact test with Benjamini-Hochberg correction, at a threshold of adjusted p below 0.01, was used to find clones that differed between time points or between blood and tumor. TCRdb's version of the immuneACCESS table is confined to in-frame rearrangements and falls short of the full clone set. An unresolved V gene accounts for under half of the shortfall where checked; the remainder is of unknown origin. V and J calls and clone size follow that table, whereas D and trimming were derived from the DNA. A total of about 51,000 clones appear in this sample, more than 70% of them only once. 2% to 3% of the sample belongs to the ten largest clones.

The sample's time point label, in plain terms: peripheral blood 6 weeks after treatment start. The cohort comprised approximately 30 patients with locally advanced or metastatic urothelial carcinoma treated at Memorial Sloan Kettering on a trial protocol. Peripheral blood mononuclear cells were collected pretreatment and during treatment, with between 1 and 8 total time points obtained per patient. The Qiagen DNeasy Blood extraction kit was used to purify genomic DNA from total PBMCs and from tumor samples. PBMCs were collected pretreatment and during treatment, and were isolated and stored as previously described.

Sequenced material: PBMCs, taken around atezolizumab (anti-PD-L1) treatment. This TCR was sampled from a man between 60 and 70 years old with urothelial cancer. The chain is assembled from TRBV21-1 and TRBJ1-6; TRBD1 was called by the table and not checked on the DNA. TRBV21-1 is a documented pseudogene. The CDR3 region reads CASSKDRTGINSPLHF. DNA sequence: TGTGCCAGCAGCAAAGATAGGACAGGGATTAATTCACCCCTCCACTTT.